The T cell receptor beta chain described here comes from a study of blood T cell repertoires in COVID-19 (dated by TCRdb to about 2020). In terms of the full investigation: Samples covering the acute and convalescent phases of COVID-19 were provided by collaborators in the United States, Italy and Spain. A freely available public database, intended as a resource for researchers studying the immune response to SARS-CoV-2, is where the repertoires were released. The samples were drawn from the first 160 participants of the ongoing ImmuneRACE study and from 950 to 1,500 subjects provided by 6 global collaborators. The sample metadata nearly always contained a de-identified subject ID, COVID-19 status, age in years and sex. Where available, HLA class I and class II types were obtained from metadata supplied by the sample provider rather than from assay-based typing. The prospective study material was composed of cDNA or gDNA derived from T cells, B-cell-depleted T cells, or PBMCs. Subjects who had been exposed to COVID-19, were actively infected with it, or had recovered from it provided the deeply sampled blood TCRbeta repertoires that made up the dataset. The investigation overall reported the following: The amount of clinical and demographic metadata varied by source and participant and was provided uncurated.

V loses 3 bases at its end and J loses 5 bases; junction bases beyond the gene matches: 9. The CDR3, cysteine through phenylalanine, is 16 amino acids long. Only CDR3 DNA remains: 48 bases, in frame from the first base. The germline V gene supplies CDR1 SGHDN and CDR2 FVKESK. TCRbeta CDR3 regions were amplified from genomic DNA by means of the immunoSEQ Assay, a bias-controlled multiplex PCR. The published analysis was carried out like this. The number of nucleated cells in each sample was estimated from the amplification of reference gene primers within the assay. To quantify the absolute abundance of each unique TCRbeta CDR3 rearrangement, sequence reads were collapsed and filtered. Productive Simpson clonality was computed per sample as the square root of Simpson's diversity index over productive rearrangements. The immuneACCESS repertoire file appears here via TCRdb, limited to in-frame rearrangements. These files lack a portion of the clones; in checked studies, under half of the deficit traces to unresolved V genes, and the cause of the others is not known. D and trimming were read from the DNA, whereas the V and J calls and clone size are those reported in that table. For this sample the table gives about 350,000 clones, of which approximately 86% were detected only once. The ten largest clones add up to approximately 9.4% of the sample.

As regards this clone: It has no known antigen specificity. No much larger clone is present one base from it, and per-base qualities are unavailable.

In Seattle, one collaborating source enrolled patients while the infection was active and tracked those patients longitudinally over the course of disease. Whole blood was collected in K2EDTA tubes by collaborating institutions according to the institutions' own protocols. Collaborator samples were shipped for TCRbeta analysis as frozen whole blood, isolated PBMCs, or DNA extracted from either sample type. The sequence joins TRBV14 to TRBJ2-1; 8 of the junction bases match TRBD1. The material sequenced was peripheral blood. The clonotype originates from a young man with COVID-19, enrolled during active disease. The CDR3 is CASSQKQGDSDNEQFF. In nucleotides, the sequence is TGTGCCAGCAGCCAGAAACAGGGGGATTCAGACAATGAGCAGTTCTTC. This CDR3, with the reference TRBV14 and TRBJ2-1 proteins standing in past its ends, gives the full variable domain EAGVTQFPSHSVIEKGQTVTLRCDPISGHDNLYWYRRVMGKEIKFLLHFVKESKQDESGMPNNRFLAERTGGTYSTLKVQPAELEDSGVYFCASSQKQGDSDNEQFFGPGTRLTVL.